These 3 T cell receptor beta chains share one sample of origin, sequenced in a study of T-cell reconstitution after alpha-beta-depleted transplantation in children (dated by TCRdb to about 2016). Interpreted using the paper, the treatment or condition label stands for: allogeneic hematopoietic cell transplantation with graft depleted of TCRalphabeta T cells and CD19 B cells. Libraries were prepared through PCR. Sequencing took place on an Illumina HiSeq 2500. TCR library preparation used molecular barcoding, with unique molecular identifiers applied to normalize quantification of the TCRbeta repertoire. The public reads were reanalyzed by TCRdb: fastp trimming at Q25, MiXCR alignment, in-frame beta chains only. Identical CDR3 proteins give one entry, which carries the most common genes and DNA. The sample includes about 980,000 distinct CDR3 sequences, with 25% to 30% observed a single time. The leading ten clones occupy 28% of the sample.

The sample consisted of PBMCs, mostly from graft donor cells, taken 360 days after TCRalphabeta/CD19-depleted stem cell transplant. The receptor source for this set is a boy under three years old who had a stem cell transplant for SCID, so the T cells may come from the graft donor.

This clonotype was seen at least ten times. Compared with germline, one end of the junction differs, possibly owing to a read error. The rearrangement links TRBV5-1 to TRBJ2-7; TRBD1 or TRBD2 may be the D gene (5 bases each). CDR3 length equals 12 residues. Germline CDR1 and CDR2: SGHRS and YFSETQ. For the CDR3, the DNA is TGTGCCAGCAGCTCCTGGGGGTACGAGCAGTACTTC. Amino acid sequence: CASSSWGYEQYF.

The rearrangement uses TRBV28 and TRBJ2-7, with TRBD2 identical over 10 bases. V trimming: 5 bases; J trimming: 4 bases; junction bases outside the gene matches: 8. The germline V gene encodes CDR1 MDHEN and CDR2 SYDVKM. The CDR3 has 15 amino acids. CDR3 region: CASSVSVAGGYEQYF. The CDR3 region has the DNA TGTGCCAGCAGTGTTTCTGTAGCGGGGGGATACGAGCAGTACTTC.

The rearrangement uses TRBV5-1 and TRBJ2-1; 9 bases are a match to TRBD1. The CDR3 runs 13 residues. Germline values: CDR1 SGHRS, CDR2 YFSETQ. Losses at the gene ends were 5 bases for V and 10 bases for J; bases not matched to a gene: 7. CDR3 in DNA: TGCGCCAGCAGTTACACAGGGGGCCGAGAGCAGTTCTTC. Translating it yields CASSYTGGREQFF.